The 24 T cell receptor beta chains in this list originate from one sample, sequenced in a study of breast tumors, draining lymph nodes, adjacent tissues. Axillary draining lymph nodes of breast cancer patients supplied the node samples. MiXCR was run by TCRdb on the multiplex PCR reads, yielding one entry per CDR3 protein. The sample carries more than 80,000 distinct CDR3 sequences, 30% recorded once. Sequences were obtained from axillary lymph node tissue. The receptor set was obtained from a female donor with breast cancer. Some clones in this sample may be carry-over from other donors' samples.

This clonotype was seen a few times. V is TRBV7-9 and J is TRBJ2-1; no clear D gene. CDR1 is SEHNR and CDR2 is FQNEAQ in the germline V gene (reference sequence). This CDR3 has 12 amino acids. V dropped 5 bases and J dropped 1 base, with 3 bases sitting between them. The CDR3 here is CASSHSYNEQFF. CDR3 bases: TGTGCCAGCAGCCATTCCTACAATGAGCAGTTCTTC.

V is TRBV20-1 and J is TRBJ1-1; a possible D gene is TRBD1 (6 bases). V lost 5 bases, J lost 4 bases, and 11 bases lay in between. Germline CDR1 reads DFQATT; CDR2 reads SNEGSKA (reference sequence). The CDR3 loop spans 12 amino acids. The CDR3 nucleotides are TGCAGTGCTGGGGGACACGGCACTGAAGCTTTCTTT. Protein: CSAGGHGTEAFF.

There are many counts of this clonotype. V is TRBV19 and J is TRBJ2-3; TRBD2 is a possible D gene (7 bases). The V and J ends lost 3 bases and 4 bases respectively, with 14 bases between them. The CDR3 totals 15 residues. Per germline, CDR1 LNHDA and CDR2 SQIVND (reference sequence). CDR3 residues: CASSISGGSADTQYF. The CDR3 DNA sequence: TGTGCCAGTAGTATTTCGGGGGGCTCCGCAGATACGCAGTATTTT.

This clonotype has at least ten counts. V and J are TRBV28 and TRBJ2-5, with a weak D call TRBD2 (5 bases). Trimming took off 7 bases at V and 5 bases at J, with 11 bases between the two ends. Germline-derived CDR1 and CDR2 are MDHEN and SYDVKM. CDR3 length equals 12 residues. The CDR3 loop reads CASTRTRETQYF. As DNA, the CDR3 is TGTGCCAGCACCCGGACTCGGGAGACCCAGTACTTC.

To note about this clonotype: A junction end diverges from the germline sequence, so it may reflect a read error. This chain connects TRBV11-1 to TRBJ2-3; a weak D match, TRBD2 (5 bases). The CDR3 consists of 14 residues. The germline CDR1 and CDR2 sequences are SGHAT and FQDESV (reference sequence). CDR3 bases: TGCGCCAGCAGCTTGGGTCGAGCGGTAGATACGCAGTATTTT. Translated: CASSLGRAVDTQYF.

With respect to this clonotype: A junction end diverges from the germline sequence, so it may reflect a read error. This chain joins TRBV5-1 and TRBJ2-7; the match to TRBD1 covers 7 bases. Germline V lookup: CDR1 SGHRS, CDR2 YFSETQ. The CDR3 sequence is 14 residues long. This CDR3 is CASRAPRTGYEQYF. CDR3 coding DNA: TGTGCCAGCAGGGCCCCACGGACAGGTTACGAGCAGTACTTC.

In regard to this clonotype: This likely comes from a read error, as the CDR3 has no conserved phenylalanine or tryptophan at its end. The chain is built from TRBV14 and TRBJ1-1; tentatively, D is TRBD1 (6 bases). Germline CDR1 and CDR2: SGHDN and FVKESK. The CDR3 is made up of 15 amino acids. Trimming cost V 4 bases and J 1 base, with 13 bases left between them. The CDR3 reads CASSRSGGQNTEAFC. The CDR3 bases are TGTGCCAGCAGCCGCAGCGGGGGGCAGAACACTGAAGCTTTCTGT.

This clonotype has at least ten counts. V usage is TRBV20-1 and J usage is TRBJ2-1, with unresolved D. Germline values: CDR1 DFQATT, CDR2 SNEGSKA (reference sequence). V was clipped by 3 bases and J by 2 bases, with 11 bases between them. This CDR3 has 14 residues. The CDR3 DNA is TGCAGTGCTAGGCGACCGCAAGCCTACAATGAGCAGTTCTTC. It is translated as CSARRPQAYNEQFF.

This clonotype was seen ten or more times. The chain has TRBV2 and TRBJ2-4; maybe TRBD2 (7 bases). The CDR3 runs 11 residues. Germline V gene sequence: CDR1 SNHLY, CDR2 FYNNEI. Trimming shortened V by 6 bases and J by 9 bases, and 9 bases separated the two germline ends. This CDR3 is CASSRGAIQYF. The CDR3, as DNA: TGTGCCAGCAGCCGGGGGGCCATTCAGTACTTC.

This clonotype was recorded at least ten times. V and J are TRBV12-3 or TRBV12-4 and TRBJ2-7, with 7 bases identical to TRBD1. Trimming took 6 bases from V and 0 from J; bases not matched to a gene: 5. The length of the CDR3 is 14 residues. CDR3: CASRPTGLSYEQYF. In DNA form, the CDR3 reads TGTGCCAGCAGACCGACAGGGCTCTCCTACGAGCAGTACTTC.

This clonotype was seen many times. The chain carries TRBV20-1 and TRBJ2-7, with 15 bases matching TRBD2. In germline, CDR1 is DFQATT, CDR2 SNEGSKA (reference sequence). The length of the CDR3 is 14 residues. J lost 7 bases, V lost 6 bases, and 7 bases had no gene match. This chain's CDR3 is CSAGLAGGPGEQYF. CDR3 bases: TGCAGTGCAGGACTAGCGGGAGGGCCTGGAGAGCAGTACTTC.

In its sample, this clonotype was seen many times. J is TRBJ2-3 and V is TRBV19, with a weak D call TRBD1 (6 bases). From germline, CDR1 is LNHDA and CDR2 SQIVND (reference sequence). The CDR3 is made up of 14 amino acids. V was pared by 5 bases and J by 4 bases, with 13 bases between. CDR3 sequence (DNA): TGTGCCAGTAGTCGGGGCAGGGGCCCAGATACGCAGTATTTT. As protein: CASSRGRGPDTQYF.

This clonotype was seen repeatedly, ten times or more. This rearrangement joins TRBV20-1 to TRBJ2-4; D is perhaps TRBD2 (7 bases). Trimming removed 7 bases at V and 0 bases at J, with 16 bases between. The germline V gene encodes CDR1 DFQATT and CDR2 SNEGSKA (reference sequence). This CDR3 spans 15 amino acids. In DNA, the CDR3 is TGCAGTGGAGATGGGGGGGCCCTAGCCAAAAACATTCAGTACTTC. It is translated as CSGDGGALAKNIQYF.

In its sample, this clonotype was seen many times. The V gene is TRBV13, the J gene TRBJ2-7, with D uncertain. The V and J ends lost 1 base and 6 bases respectively, with 10 bases between them. The germline V gene has CDR1 PRHDT and CDR2 FYEKMQ (reference sequence). The CDR3 totals 13 residues. The CDR3 loop reads CASSLDTMREQYF. For the CDR3, the DNA is TGTGCCAGCAGCTTAGACACCATGCGCGAGCAGTACTTC.

This clonotype was detected once. This chain links TRBV18 with TRBJ2-3; D is ambiguous. V was trimmed by 6 bases and J by 3 bases, leaving 4 bases between them. The germline V gene has CDR1 KGHSH and CDR2 LQKENI. This CDR3 is built from 11 residues. The CDR3 reads CASSWTDTQYF. CDR3 DNA: TGTGCCAGCTCGTGGACAGATACGCAGTATTTT.

This clonotype was seen at least ten times. This sequence joins TRBV6-5 and TRBJ2-2, with D perhaps matching TRBD1 (6 bases). V lost 3 bases and J 2 bases, leaving 10 bases between the germline ends. The germline CDR1 and CDR2 sequences are MNHEY and SVGAGI. CDR3 length: 15 residues. The CDR3 DNA follows: TGTGCCAGCAGTTATTCCGGGACAAACACCGGGGAGCTGTTTTTT. This sequence encodes CASSYSGTNTGELFF.

This clonotype was found many times. This chain links TRBV20-1 with TRBJ1-2, with D unresolved. The CDR3 consists of 12 residues. Germline values: CDR1 DFQATT, CDR2 SNEGSKA (reference sequence). The CDR3 nucleotides read TGCTCTTGGACCGATGCTAACTATGGCTACACCTTC. Amino acids: CSWTDANYGYTF.

The chain carries TRBV5-5 and TRBJ2-5, with a weak D call TRBD2 (7 bases). The CDR3 runs to 17 residues. V dropped 7 bases and J dropped 4 bases, with 26 bases sitting between them. In germline, CDR1 is SGHKS, CDR2 YYEKEE (reference sequence). The CDR3 protein is CASGKGPRGAQGETQYF. CDR3 coding DNA: TGTGCCAGCGGCAAGGGCCCACGGGGGGCTCAGGGAGAGACCCAGTACTTC.

Many counts were recorded for this clonotype. V gene TRBV4-2 combines with J gene TRBJ2-5; TRBD2 matches at 15 bases. The V gene end was trimmed by 4 bases and the J gene end by 9 bases; junction bases not matched to a gene: 6. Germline CDR1 LGHNA, CDR2 YNFKEQ. The CDR3 is 15 amino acids. The CDR3 DNA reads TGTGCCAGCAGCCCCCGGACTAGCGGGGGGGAGGCCCAGTACTTC. It specifies CASSPRTSGGEAQYF.

This clonotype was seen at least ten times. The rearrangement links TRBV5-6 to TRBJ2-5, with TRBD2 as a possible D gene (5 bases). The CDR3 is 15 residues long. The germline V gene encodes CDR1 SGHDT and CDR2 YYEEEE. V was clipped by 2 bases and J by 3 bases, with 14 bases between them. Here the CDR3 reads CASSFKRGVKETQYF. The CDR3 bases are TGTGCCAGCAGCTTTAAACGGGGAGTCAAAGAGACCCAGTACTTC.

This clonotype has at least ten counts. J is TRBJ1-4 and V is TRBV10-3, with no clear D. Germline V gene lookup returns CDR1 ENHRY and CDR2 SYGVKD. V shed 4 bases and J shed 7 bases, with 7 bases lying between them. The CDR3 is 12 amino acids. CDR3 nucleotide sequence: TGTGCCATCAGTGCTAGCACTGAAAAACTGTTTTTT. Residues: CAISASTEKLFF.

This clonotype appeared many times. V and J are TRBV10-3 and TRBJ1-5; no firm D call. V was shortened by 3 bases and J by 3 bases, with 6 bases between the two germline ends. In germline, CDR1 is ENHRY, CDR2 SYGVKD. This CDR3 spans 13 amino acids. As DNA, the CDR3 is TGTGCCATCAGTGAACATTTCAATCAGCCCCAGCATTTT. Translating gives CAISEHFNQPQHF.

Comment on this clonotype: This clone may be a read error of a much larger clone one base away. The chain uses TRBV11-3 and TRBJ2-7; 11 bases are shared with TRBD1. Germline values: CDR1 SGHNT, CDR2 YENEEA. The V gene end was trimmed by 5 bases and the J gene end by 7 bases; junction bases not matched to a gene: 4. The CDR3 runs to 13 residues. This CDR3 is CASSLGQGAEQYF. DNA for the CDR3: TGTGCCAGCAGCCTCGGACAGGGGGCGGAGCAGTACTTC.

This clonotype has at least ten counts. This rearrangement joins TRBV9 to TRBJ2-7; D may be TRBD1 (5 bases). The CDR3 runs 13 residues. Germline V gene sequence: CDR1 SGDLS, CDR2 YYNGEE. The germline V and J ends were trimmed by 4 bases and 4 bases, with 12 bases remaining between them. The CDR3 protein is CASSKTGDYEQYF. The CDR3 nucleotides are TGTGCCAGCAGCAAAACAGGAGATTACGAGCAGTACTTC.